Presented here are 20 T cell receptor beta chains from one specimen sequenced in a study of CD8 T cells in Susac syndrome. Random-hexamer reverse transcription was applied to about 0.5 to 1 ug RNA. TCRdb ran MiXCR on the immunoSEQ multiplex PCR reads and lists one entry per CDR3 protein. The table includes 150,000 to 200,000 distinct CDR3 sequences, roughly 92% detected once. The sequenced material came from CD4+ T cells from PBMCs. The source is a human donor with multiple sclerosis.

The V call is TRBV5-4, the J call TRBJ2-1, with D unresolved. This CDR3 spans 17 amino acids. Trimming pared 5 bases from V and 13 bases from J, leaving 31 bases between. Germline CDR1 and CDR2: SGHNT and YYREEE (reference sequence). CDR3 sequence: CASSFLGASTMRLLQFF. Here the CDR3 DNA reads TGTGCCAGCAGTTTCCTCGGAGCGTCTACAATGAGGCTCCTACAGTTCTTC.

V is TRBV28 and J is TRBJ1-3; D is unclear. Trimming stripped 5 bases from V and 1 base from J, with 12 bases between. Germline CDR1 and CDR2: MDHEN and SYDVKM. This CDR3 spans 15 amino acids. CDR3 nucleotides: TGTGCCAGCAGTACCCCCGTAGGGTCTGGAAACACCATATATTTT. It yields the protein CASSTPVGSGNTIYF.

The rearrangement joins TRBV20-1 to TRBJ1-1; TRBD1 might be the D (5 bases). CDR1 is DFQATT and CDR2 is SNEGSKA in the germline V gene (reference sequence). This CDR3 contains 15 residues. Trimming left V 1 base short and J 4 bases short, with 16 bases between. CDR3 loop: CSARGGSLGGTEAFF. For the CDR3, the DNA is TGCAGTGCTAGAGGGGGTTCATTGGGGGGCACTGAAGCTTTCTTT.

This chain's CDR3 is CSARRGGESNYGYTF. The CDR3 coding sequence is TGCAGTGCTAGACGGGGGGGAGAATCTAACTATGGCTACACCTTC. The chain carries TRBV20-1 and TRBJ1-2; D is perhaps TRBD1 (5 bases). CDR3 length: 15 residues. V was clipped by 2 bases and J by 0 bases, with 13 bases between them. From germline, CDR1 is DFQATT and CDR2 SNEGSKA (reference sequence).

The chain is built from TRBV28 and TRBJ1-4; 10 nucleotides align to TRBD1. V shed 5 bases, J shed 13 bases, and the junction held 7 bases outside the gene matches. The CDR3 length is 13 residues. Germline CDR1 reads MDHEN; CDR2 reads SYDVKM. The CDR3 spells CASSRQGARRLFF. Written as DNA, the CDR3 is TGTGCCAGCAGTCGACAGGGGGCCCGTAGACTGTTTTTT.

This clonotype was recorded only once. DNA for the CDR3: TGTGCCAGCAGCTGGGGACAGATTAACACCGGGGAGCTGTTTTTT. Amino acid sequence: CASSWGQINTGELFF. This chain uses TRBV7-9 with TRBJ2-2, with 7 bases aligning to TRBD1. There are 15 residues in the CDR3. Per the germline V gene, CDR1 is SEHNR and CDR2 is FQNEAQ (reference sequence). The J segment lost 2 bases and the V segment lost 4 bases, leaving 4 bases of the junction unmatched.

This chain connects TRBV4-1 to TRBJ1-2; TRBD1 matches 8 bases. Germline assignment: CDR1 MGHRA and CDR2 YSYEKL. Losses at the gene ends were 0 bases for V and 4 bases for J; bases not matched to a gene: 7. The CDR3 consists of 16 residues. CDR3 in amino acids: CASSQEGQGAVYGYTF. Here the CDR3 DNA reads TGCGCCAGCAGCCAAGAAGGGCAGGGGGCAGTCTATGGCTACACCTTC.

The chain combines TRBV20-1 with TRBJ2-4, with unresolved D. V shed 7 bases and J shed 5 bases, with 12 bases lying between them. The CDR3 length is 12 residues. Germline assignment: CDR1 DFQATT and CDR2 SNEGSKA (reference sequence). CDR3 loop: CSGWGYQNIQYF. The CDR3, as DNA: TGCAGTGGATGGGGATACCAAAACATTCAGTACTTC.

The V and J genes are TRBV29-1 and TRBJ2-1; D may match TRBD1 or TRBD2 (5 bases each). The CDR3 is 15 amino acids. Trimming left V 3 bases short and J 7 bases short, with 19 bases between. Germline V CDR1 and CDR2: SQVTM, ANQGSEA. The CDR3 loop reads CSVDRDQTYGNEQFF. In DNA form, the CDR3 reads TGCAGCGTTGACAGGGACCAAACGTACGGGAATGAGCAGTTCTTC.

The chain links TRBV3-1 to TRBJ1-1; D is uncertain. The germline gives CDR1 LGHDT, CDR2 YNNKEL (reference sequence). This CDR3 is built from 13 residues. Trimming took 4 bases from V and 0 from J, leaving 6 bases between them. The CDR3 DNA reads TGTGCCAGCAGCCCGACTATGAACACTGAAGCTTTCTTT. This translates into CASSPTMNTEAFF.

CDR3 DNA sequence: TGTGCCAGCAGCGTAGTTGGCGGGAGTGAGACCCAGTACTTC. The encoded protein is CASSVVGGSETQYF. The chain employs TRBV9 and TRBJ2-5; 7 positions match TRBD2. V gave up 0 bases and J gave up 5 bases; unmatched junction bases: 4. The CDR3 contains 14 residues. Looked up from germline, CDR1 is SGDLS and CDR2 is YYNGEE.

The chain employs TRBV10-3 and TRBJ2-2; TRBD2 matches 14 bases. The CDR3 runs 17 residues. V dropped 6 bases and J dropped 4; count of bases not matched to a gene: 7. Germline V lookup: CDR1 ENHRY, CDR2 SYGVKD. This CDR3 reads CAISAGTSGSFTGELFF. The CDR3 DNA sequence: TGTGCCATCAGCGCGGGGACTAGCGGGAGTTTCACCGGGGAGCTGTTTTTT.

The chain is built from TRBV5-6 and TRBJ2-2, with TRBD2 as a possible D gene (6 bases). Trimming removed 1 base from V and 4 bases from J, with 11 bases in between. Germline CDR1 reads SGHDT; CDR2 reads YYEEEE. The CDR3 is made up of 15 amino acids. The CDR3 region has the DNA TGTGCCAGCAGCTTGTTTAGCGGAACCACCGGGGAGCTGTTTTTT. Translating gives CASSLFSGTTGELFF. Combining the CDR3 with reference TRBV5-6 and TRBJ2-2 gives the whole variable domain DAGVTQSPTHLIKTRGQQVTLRCSPKSGHDTVSWYQQALGQGPQFIFQYYEEEERQRGNFPDRFSGHQFPNYSSELNVNALLLGDSALYLCASSLFSGTTGELFFGEGSRLTVL.

The gene calls are TRBV2 and TRBJ2-1; 12 nucleotides line up with TRBD2. This CDR3 region has 15 residues. The germline gives CDR1 SNHLY, CDR2 FYNNEI. The V and J ends lost 5 bases and 8 bases, in that order; junction bases with no gene match: 7. The CDR3 DNA is TGTGCCAGCAGTCCAACTAGCGGGAGGACCTATGAGCAGTTCTTC. It codes for CASSPTSGRTYEQFF.

The chain recombines TRBV12-3 or TRBV12-4 with TRBJ2-1; D might be TRBD1 (6 bases). V was cut by 3 bases and J by 0 bases, with 9 bases left in between. The length of the CDR3 is 15 residues. The CDR3 bases are TGTGCCAGCAGTTTGGGGACAAGCTCCTACAATGAGCAGTTCTTC. This translates into CASSLGTSSYNEQFF.

The chain combines TRBV6-2 or TRBV6-3 with TRBJ2-3; D is unclear. The germline V gene encodes CDR1 MNHEY and CDR2 SVGEGT. Trimming took 5 bases from V and 2 from J, leaving 2 bases between them. This CDR3 is built from 11 residues. The chain's CDR3 is CASSNTDTQYF. The CDR3 DNA reads TGTGCCAGCAGTAACACAGATACGCAGTATTTT.

A single count supports this clonotype. V and J are TRBV5-1 and TRBJ2-7; D gene unclear. Germline loops: CDR1 SGHRS, CDR2 YFSETQ. Trimming removed 2 bases from V and 1 base from J, with 10 bases in between. This CDR3 is built from 14 residues. The CDR3 DNA follows: TGCGCCAGCAGCTTTAACAGAGGATCCTACGAGCAGTACTTC. This sequence encodes CASSFNRGSYEQYF.

This chain connects TRBV3-1 to TRBJ2-7; D might be TRBD2 (7 bases). CDR1 is LGHDT, CDR2 YNNKEL, per germline (reference sequence). This CDR3 comprises 14 residues. V lost 2 bases to trimming and J lost 2 bases, with 10 bases between them. The CDR3 reads CASSQQGRAYEQYF. In DNA form, the CDR3 reads TGTGCCAGCAGCCAACAGGGGAGGGCCTACGAGCAGTACTTC.

The CDR3 protein is CASSKDPLAGLRGQYF. The CDR3 nucleotides are TGTGCCAGCAGCAAAGATCCGCTAGCGGGCCTTAGGGGGCAGTATTTT. This chain uses TRBV21-1 with TRBJ2-3; TRBD2, the table's D call, lacks a check against the DNA. TRBV21-1 is described as a pseudogene. This CDR3 has 16 residues.

V gene TRBV6-2 or TRBV6-3 combines with J gene TRBJ2-1; TRBD1 aligns across 8 bases. Germline-derived CDR1 and CDR2 are MNHEY and SVGEGT. This CDR3 region has 17 residues. V lost 0 bases and J lost 4; bases outside the gene matches: 8. The CDR3 region is CASSYSNWDRSYNEQFF. The CDR3, as DNA: TGTGCCAGCAGTTACTCGAATTGGGACAGGTCATACAATGAGCAGTTCTTC.